The 14 T cell receptor beta chains reported below all come from one sample, sequenced in a study of blood T cell repertoires in COVID-19 (dated by TCRdb to 2018 to 2020). The library was prepared using the immunoSEQ multiplex PCR assay. TCRdb took this table from immuneACCESS and kept in-frame rearrangements with V and J called. Such tables lack part of the clones; where checked against another copy, unresolved V genes explain under half of the gap, and the rest is unexplained. The sample table contains around 170,000 clones; only one count was recorded for around 86% of them. Of the sample, 7.5% to 10% is held by the ten largest clones. The sequenced sample was peripheral blood. All receptors derive from a man aged 50 to 60 with active or convalescent COVID-19.

The V call is TRBV5-1, the J call TRBJ2-2; 9 bases map to TRBD1. The V gene's germline CDR1 is SGHRS and CDR2 YFSETQ. V lost 0 bases, J lost 8 bases, and 11 bases stayed unmatched. There are 17 residues in the CDR3. CDR3 in DNA: TGCGCCAGCAGCTTGGATAGGACAGGGGCCCCGACGGGGGAGCTGTTTTTT. Encoded protein: CASSLDRTGAPTGELFF.

In this sample, this clone turned up many times. The chain employs TRBV25-1 and TRBJ1-4; D is ambiguous. Between the trimmed V and J ends, which lost 6 bases and 4 bases, there was a span of 3 bases. CDR1 is MGHDK, CDR2 SYGVNS, per germline. The CDR3 consists of 11 residues. The CDR3 DNA follows: TGTGCCAGCAGGCGTAATGAAAAACTGTTTTTT. It codes for CASRRNEKLFF.

This rearrangement joins TRBV7-9 to TRBJ2-1; 7 bases are shared with TRBD1. Germline trimming cut 1 base from V and 8 bases from J; bases unmatched to any gene: 11. The germline gives CDR1 SEHNR, CDR2 FQNEAQ (reference sequence). The CDR3 extends over 16 amino acids. The CDR3 sequence: CASSLGGTAALDEQFF. The DNA of the CDR3 is TGTGCCAGCAGCTTAGGGGGGACAGCCGCATTGGATGAGCAGTTCTTC. The complete variable domain, with remaining parts taken from reference TRBV7-9 and TRBJ2-1, reads DTGVSQNPRHKITKRGQNVTFRCDPISEHNRLYWYRQTLGQGPEFLTYFQNEAQLEKSRLLSDRFSAERPKGSFSTLEIQRTEQGDSAMYLCASSLGGTAALDEQFFGPGTRLTVL.

This clone was counted a single time. The chain links TRBV2 to TRBJ2-3; 9 bases agree with TRBD2. CDR3 size: 16 residues. Germline trimming cut 6 bases from V and 1 base from J; bases unmatched to any gene: 8. Looked up from germline, CDR1 is SNHLY and CDR2 is FYNNEI. The CDR3: CASSGRPSGGTDTQYF. DNA for the CDR3: TGTGCCAGCAGCGGTCGCCCTAGCGGGGGCACAGATACGCAGTATTTT.

A few counts support this clone. The chain combines TRBV6-1 with TRBJ1-1; 11 nucleotides match TRBD1. Germline lookup yields CDR1 MNHNS and CDR2 SASEGT. The CDR3 sequence is 17 residues long. Trimming cost V 4 bases and J 6 bases; bases outside gene matches: 13. CDR3 nucleotide sequence: TGTGCCAGCAGTGCACGGACAGGGGGCCGAACATCCGCTGAAGCTTTCTTT. Its translation is CASSARTGGRTSAEAFF.

The chain joins TRBV3-1 (or the pseudogene TRBV3-2) to TRBJ2-1; TRBD2 matches at 9 bases. V gave up 4 bases and J gave up 8 bases; unmatched junction bases: 15. CDR1 is LGHDT, CDR2 YNNKEL, per germline (reference sequence). CDR3 length: 17 residues. The CDR3 DNA sequence: TGTGCCAGCAGCCTTCTGGGGTATGCGGGGGGGCGAGATGAGCAGTTCTTC. It codes for CASSLLGYAGGRDEQFF.

The chain combines TRBV7-2 with TRBJ1-5; TRBD1 aligns across 7 bases. V gave up 5 bases and J gave up 3 bases; unmatched junction bases: 4. Germline V gives CDR1 SGHTA, CDR2 FQGNSA. This CDR3 region has 14 residues. Here the CDR3 reads CASSIGQVNQPQHF. The CDR3 nucleotides read TGTGCCAGCAGCATTGGACAGGTCAATCAGCCCCAGCATTTT.

J is TRBJ2-3 and V is TRBV6-6, with D unclear. Trimming removed 0 bases from V and 6 bases from J, with 7 bases in between. From germline, CDR1 is MNHNY and CDR2 SVGAGI (reference sequence). The CDR3 runs to 13 residues. Here the CDR3 reads CASSYSSGDTQYF. The CDR3 region has the DNA TGTGCCAGCAGTTACTCGTCCGGGGATACGCAGTATTTT.

The chain couples TRBV9 to TRBJ2-7, with 14 bases aligning to TRBD2. The trim removed 3 bases at V and 6 bases at J, leaving 17 bases unmatched. The germline V gene has CDR1 SGDLS and CDR2 YYNGEE. The CDR3 is made up of 19 amino acids. The CDR3 region has the DNA TGTGCCAGCAGCGAGGGACTAGCGGGAGTCGGGGCCAGATCGGTCGAGCAGTACTTC. Its translation is CASSEGLAGVGARSVEQYF.

The chain joins TRBV11-1 to TRBJ2-7; TRBD1 matches at 8 bases. This CDR3 region has 14 residues. Germline-derived CDR1 and CDR2 are SGHAT and FQDESV (reference sequence). After removal of 3 bases from V and 4 bases from J, the junction contained 5 bases not matched to a gene. This chain's CDR3 is CASSFGRGLYEQYF. DNA of the CDR3: TGTGCCAGCAGCTTCGGCAGGGGGCTTTACGAGCAGTACTTC.

The count of this clone is one. The chain links TRBV7-2 to TRBJ2-1; 7 bases agree with TRBD1. V was pared by 6 bases and J by 0 bases, with 8 bases of the junction left unmatched. Germline loops: CDR1 SGHTA, CDR2 FQGNSA. The length of the CDR3 is 16 residues. DNA of the CDR3: TGTGCCAGCAGAACCCCAAGGGGGCGCTCCTACAATGAGCAGTTCTTC. Translated, it gives CASRTPRGRSYNEQFF.

This chain connects TRBV2 to TRBJ1-2; D gene ambiguous. The CDR3 has 14 amino acids. Germline V CDR1 and CDR2: SNHLY, FYNNEI. Trimming stripped 7 bases from V and 5 bases from J, with 17 bases between. As DNA, the CDR3 is TGTGCCAGCACCCTGTCCCGGGGATTATATGGCTACACCTTC. This codes for CASTLSRGLYGYTF.

This clone was recorded once. The chain carries TRBV4-1 and TRBJ2-1; D gene uncertain. CDR3 length: 13 amino acids. Germline CDR1 and CDR2: MGHRA and YSYEKL. Deletions cut 0 bases from V and 9 bases from J, with 9 bases between. CDR3 residues: CASSQEARGEQFF. Written as DNA, the CDR3 is TGCGCCAGCAGCCAAGAAGCTAGAGGTGAGCAGTTCTTC.

V is TRBV7-2 and J is TRBJ2-7; maybe TRBD2 (5 bases). The CDR3 sequence is 15 residues long. CDR1 is SGHTA, CDR2 FQGNSA, per germline. V was cut by 4 bases and J by 6 bases, with 19 bases left in between. The CDR3 coding sequence is TGTGCCAGCAGCTACCATATGCGAGGGCCGAGCGAGCAGTACTTC. Its translation: CASSYHMRGPSEQYF.